Each of the 25 T cell receptor beta chains below was sequenced from the same sample in a study of response to subunit inactivated influenza vaccine. TCRdb reprocessed the RT-PCR reads via MiXCR and lists one record per CDR3 protein. The sample shows 500,000 to 600,000 distinct CDR3 sequences, 10% to 15% of them seen only once. Sequencing used PBMCs from blood, obtained on the day of vaccination. These receptors were collected from a man in his fifties or sixties who received an inactivated influenza vaccine.

This clonotype was observed once. This may be a read error: a much more frequent sequence differs by one nucleotide. The chain uses TRBV5-1 and TRBJ2-3; TRBD1 might be the D (6 bases). The CDR3 sequence is 16 residues long. V lost 7 bases, J lost 1 base, and 19 bases lay in between. Germline V gene sequence: CDR1 SGHRS, CDR2 YFSETQ. CDR3 bases: TGCGCCAGCGGACGGGAAGGGGGAAGGGGCACAGATACGCAGTATTTT. Its protein product is CASGREGGRGTDTQYF.

This sequence joins TRBV19 and TRBJ2-1; 12 bases map to TRBD2. With 6 bases clipped from V and 6 bases from J, the junction kept 12 bases outside the gene matches. Per germline, CDR1 LNHDA and CDR2 SQIVND (reference sequence). The CDR3 has 17 residues. The CDR3 is CASSTHLLAGGPNEQFF. CDR3 sequence (DNA): TGTGCCAGTAGCACCCATCTTCTAGCGGGGGGGCCCAATGAGCAGTTCTTC.

This chain connects TRBV7-2 to TRBJ2-7, with D possibly matching TRBD1 (6 bases). Deletions cut 4 bases from V and 2 bases from J, with 12 bases between. Looked up from germline, CDR1 is SGHTA and CDR2 is FQGNSA. There are 14 residues in the CDR3. CDR3 in amino acids: CASSSLGGAYEQYF. CDR3 DNA: TGTGCCAGCAGCTCCTTAGGGGGAGCCTACGAGCAGTACTTC.

This clonotype was counted between two and nine times. This chain connects TRBV20-1 to TRBJ2-3; 8 nucleotides agree with TRBD1. V was clipped by 3 bases and J by 7 bases; unmatched bases: 9. Germline V gene lookup returns CDR1 DFQATT and CDR2 SNEGSKA (reference sequence). The CDR3 has 14 amino acids. The CDR3 loop reads CSASRAGGLNTQYF. CDR3 DNA sequence: TGCAGTGCTAGCAGGGCAGGGGGCTTGAATACGCAGTATTTT.

This rearrangement joins TRBV20-1 to TRBJ2-2; 7 nucleotides align to TRBD2. Germline V CDR1 and CDR2: DFQATT, SNEGSKA (reference sequence). The CDR3 is 15 residues long. The V and J ends lost 3 bases and 6 bases, in that order; junction bases with no gene match: 10. CDR3 protein: CSASPTSSGAGELFF. The CDR3 bases are TGCAGTGCTAGCCCGACTAGCTCTGGGGCCGGGGAGCTGTTTTTT.

The rearrangement joins TRBV4-3 to TRBJ2-1; the D is unclear. This CDR3 is 15 amino acids long. The germline V and J ends were trimmed by 4 bases and 5 bases, with 15 bases remaining between them. Germline V CDR1 and CDR2: LGHNA, YSLEER. Written as DNA, the CDR3 is TGCGCCAGCAGCCCGAGGACCCAGAACGACAATGAGCAGTTCTTC. Protein: CASSPRTQNDNEQFF.

This clonotype was observed at least ten times. V usage is TRBV28 and J usage is TRBJ1-2; TRBD1 agrees at 9 bases. Per germline, CDR1 MDHEN and CDR2 SYDVKM. The CDR3 has 15 amino acids. After removal of 8 bases from V and 3 bases from J, the junction contained 10 bases not matched to a gene. The DNA of the CDR3 is TGTGCCAGCGGGTCTAACAGGGGGCAGGACTATGGCTACACCTTC. This sequence encodes CASGSNRGQDYGYTF.

This chain uses TRBV12-3 or TRBV12-4 with TRBJ1-5; D not certain. The CDR3 loop spans 14 amino acids. The V and J ends lost 5 bases and 1 base respectively, with 9 bases between them. DNA of the CDR3: TGTGCCAGCAGTAAGGGCGTAAGCAATCAGCCCCAGCATTTT. The encoded protein is CASSKGVSNQPQHF.

This clonotype has more than one count but fewer than ten. The V gene is TRBV14, the J gene TRBJ2-5; D is possibly TRBD1 (6 bases). From germline, CDR1 is SGHDN and CDR2 FVKESK. The CDR3 runs 14 residues. The ends were cut back, 1 base at V and 6 bases at J, with 12 bases in the middle. CDR3 sequence reads: CASSQVEGGKTQYF. The CDR3, as DNA: TGTGCCAGCAGCCAAGTTGAAGGGGGAAAGACCCAGTACTTC.

This clonotype was detected a few times. The chain has TRBV12-3 or TRBV12-4 and TRBJ1-2, with TRBD1 matching 8 bases. Losses at the gene ends were 7 bases for V and 5 bases for J; bases not matched to a gene: 9. CDR3 size: 14 residues. The DNA for the CDR3 is TGTGCCAGCACCTTCGGGACAGGACCATATGGCTACACCTTC. It codes for CASTFGTGPYGYTF.

J is TRBJ2-1 and V is TRBV7-8, with TRBD2 matching 11 bases. Germline CDR1 reads SGHVS; CDR2 reads FQNEAQ. This CDR3 is built from 17 residues. V lost 5 bases and J lost 7; bases outside the gene matches: 13. The CDR3 DNA follows: TGTGCCAGCAGCCGCCTAGCGGGGGGCGGGTGGGGGAATGAGCAGTTCTTC. It translates to CASSRLAGGGWGNEQFF.

The chain employs TRBV11-2 and TRBJ1-1, with D uncertain. Trimming removed 3 bases from V and 8 bases from J, with 7 bases in between. Germline assignment: CDR1 SGHAT and CDR2 FQNNGV. This CDR3 has 11 residues. CDR3 protein: CASSFGLEAFF. Written as DNA, the CDR3 is TGTGCCAGCAGCTTTGGACTGGAAGCTTTCTTT.

The chain has TRBV6-2 or TRBV6-3 and TRBJ1-1; a possible D gene is TRBD1 (6 bases). Germline V CDR1 and CDR2: MNHEY, SVGEGT. V lost 8 bases, J lost 4 bases, and 14 bases lay in between. The CDR3 has 13 amino acids. The CDR3 region has the DNA TGTGCCAGCGGAAGACAGGTTGTCACTGAAGCTTTCTTT. It encodes CASGRQVVTEAFF.

In this sample, this clonotype turned up a few times. The chain couples TRBV20-1 to TRBJ2-1; maybe TRBD2 (5 bases). This CDR3 is 16 amino acids long. Germline CDR1 and CDR2: DFQATT and SNEGSKA (reference sequence). Trimming took off 5 bases at V and 0 bases at J, with 17 bases between the two ends. CDR3 protein: CSALSPDSRSYNEQFF. Written as DNA, the CDR3 is TGCAGTGCTCTCTCTCCGGACTCCCGCTCCTACAATGAGCAGTTCTTC.

This chain links TRBV7-2 with TRBJ2-7; unclear D gene. Germline CDR1 is SGHTA and CDR2 is FQGNSA. V was pared by 2 bases and J by 3 bases, with 8 bases between. There are 13 residues in the CDR3. CDR3 sequence (DNA): TGTGCCAGCAGCTTAACGGACCGCTACGAGCAGTACTTC. Protein product: CASSLTDRYEQYF.

This clonotype was found many times. The germline gene is not matched at one end of the junction; a read error may be the cause. The rearrangement links TRBV20-1 to TRBJ1-5; a weak D match, TRBD1 (6 bases). The CDR3 has 15 amino acids. Germline assignment: CDR1 DFQATT and CDR2 SNEGSKA (reference sequence). CDR3 sequence reads: CSARGQGYSNQPQHF. As DNA, the CDR3 is TGCAGTGCCAGAGGGCAGGGGTATAGCAATCAGCCCCAGCATTTT.

V gene TRBV7-2 combines with J gene TRBJ2-1; TRBD2 matches at 16 bases. Germline CDR1 SGHTA, CDR2 FQGNSA. The CDR3 loop spans 17 amino acids. V was clipped by 1 base and J by 4 bases; unmatched bases: 1. Written as DNA, the CDR3 is TGTGCCAGCAGCTTAGTGGGACTAGCGGGGGGGTACAATGAGCAGTTCTTC. It yields the protein CASSLVGLAGGYNEQFF.

This clonotype was picked up a small number of times. This chain uses TRBV7-3 with TRBJ1-1, with no clear D. V was trimmed by 5 bases and J by 1 base, leaving 8 bases between them. CDR1 is SGHTA and CDR2 is FQGTGA in the germline V gene. The CDR3 spans 13 residues. The CDR3 bases are TGTGCCAGCAGCGCGGGAAGGAACACTGAAGCTTTCTTT. Amino acid sequence: CASSAGRNTEAFF. Drawing the rest from reference TRBV7-3 and TRBJ1-1, the complete variable domain is GAGVSQTPSNKVTEKGKYVELRCDPISGHTALYWYRQSLGQGPEFLIYFQGTGAADDSGLPNDRFFAVRPEGSVSTLKIQRTERGDSAVYLCASSAGRNTEAFFGQGTRLTVV.

This clonotype showed up just a few times. V usage is TRBV29-1 and J usage is TRBJ2-1, with 10 bases matching TRBD1. The germline V gene encodes CDR1 SQVTM and CDR2 ANQGSEA. Unmatched junction bases numbered 6, after V lost 6 bases and J lost 4 bases. This CDR3 is 14 amino acids long. CDR3 region: CSVRQGASYNEQFF. CDR3 sequence (DNA): TGCAGCGTGAGACAGGGGGCGTCTTACAATGAGCAGTTCTTC.

The chain joins TRBV29-1 to TRBJ1-5, with D perhaps matching TRBD1 (5 bases). Trimming took off 4 bases at V and 3 bases at J, with 10 bases between the two ends. CDR1 is SQVTM, CDR2 ANQGSEA, per germline. This CDR3 comprises 13 residues. CDR3 residues: CSVGEGLNQPQHF. For the CDR3, the DNA is TGCAGCGTTGGGGAGGGGCTCAATCAGCCCCAGCATTTT.

Many counts were recorded for this clonotype. This chain connects TRBV12-3 or TRBV12-4 to TRBJ1-2, with D unclear. Trimming pared 3 bases from V and 4 bases from J, leaving 9 bases between. This CDR3 has 13 amino acids. DNA of the CDR3: TGTGCCAGCAGTTTTCGGGCAGGCTATGGCTACACCTTC. It is translated as CASSFRAGYGYTF.

The chain carries TRBV5-6 and TRBJ2-7, with a tentative D call TRBD1 (5 bases). With 5 bases removed from V and 0 bases from J, the gap between germline ends came to 15 bases. Germline loops: CDR1 SGHDT, CDR2 YYEEEE. The CDR3 length is 15 residues. The CDR3 nucleotides read TGTGCCAGCAGTTACTGGACACTTCGCTCCTACGAGCAGTACTTC. Translated, it gives CASSYWTLRSYEQYF.

This clonotype was counted between two and nine times. J is TRBJ2-5 and V is TRBV16; D is uncertain. Germline V gene data show CDR1 as KGHSY and CDR2 as FQNENV. The CDR3 is 12 amino acids. V lost 0 bases and J lost 3, with 2 bases in between. CDR3 in amino acids: CASSQSEETQYF. The CDR3 DNA is TGTGCCAGCAGCCAATCAGAAGAGACCCAGTACTTC.

This clonotype was detected a few times. V is TRBV20-1 and J is TRBJ2-1; 8 nucleotides match TRBD1. V was pared by 3 bases and J by 7 bases, with 8 bases of the junction left unmatched. Germline values: CDR1 DFQATT, CDR2 SNEGSKA (reference sequence). This CDR3 comprises 14 residues. CDR3 nucleotide sequence: TGCAGTGCTAGGAGGCAGGGGGCCTTTAATGAGCAGTTCTTC. Its translation is CSARRQGAFNEQFF.

The chain uses TRBV2 and TRBJ2-7; TRBD1 matches 7 bases. The trim removed 6 bases at V and 2 bases at J, leaving 10 bases unmatched. The CDR3 runs 15 residues. Per the germline V gene, CDR1 is SNHLY and CDR2 is FYNNEI. The CDR3 loop is CASSERTGITYEQYF. The CDR3 nucleotides are TGTGCCAGCAGCGAGCGGACAGGAATTACCTACGAGCAGTACTTC. The full variable domain, rest sourced from reference TRBV2 and TRBJ2-7, is EPEVTQTPSHQVTQMGQEVILRCVPISNHLYFYWYRQILGQKVEFLVSFYNNEISEKSEIFDDQFSVERPDGSNFTLKIRSTKLEDSAMYFCASSERTGITYEQYFGPGTRLTVT.